This T cell receptor beta chain stems from a study of blood T cells in healthy people across ages. The overall study: Every two T cells gave about one barcoded beta molecule via template switching. Study-level results: Observed TCR beta diversity showed a strong correlation with the percentage of naive T cells as measured by flow cytometry. Relative to aged donors, long-lived donors carried more naive CD4+ cells and displayed higher diversity.

Concerning this clonotype: Its antigen is not known.

The V and J ends lost 4 bases and 7 bases, in that order; junction bases with no gene match: 13. The CDR3 runs 15 residues. Germline V gives CDR1 PRHDT, CDR2 FYEKMQ (reference sequence). Primed by a sample-barcoded 5' primer and a J-beta primer mix, a second PCR proceeded for 7 to 11 cycles. MiXCR, applied by TCRdb to the 5' RACE reads, yields one record per CDR3 protein. The table records about a million distinct CDR3 sequences, about 53% of them present only once. This clonotype was obtained from a woman aged 60-75 years in good health. The source material was blood. This chain uses TRBV13 with TRBJ2-7, with 7 bases matching TRBD2. CDR3 residues: CASSSKAGSHLEQYF. In nucleotides, the CDR3 is TGTGCCAGCAGCTCTAAAGCGGGATCCCACCTGGAGCAGTACTTC. The variable domain in full, with the rest retrieved from reference TRBV13 and TRBJ2-7, is AAGVIQSPRHLIKEKRETATLKCYPIPRHDTVYWYQQGPGQDPQFLISFYEKMQSDKGSIPDRFSAQQFSDYHSELNMSSLELGDSALYFCASSSKAGSHLEQYFGPGTRLTVT.